This entry concerns a single T cell receptor (beta chain). Time point: sample taken at primary tumor resection. Frozen PBMC, nontumor lung or tumor provided whole RNA, which was sequenced unsorted. Samples came from 70 to 80 TRACERx patients with untreated early-stage lung cancer. This sample is drawn from a study of spatial heterogeneity in lung cancer. Study details: The count of detected beta-chain sequences consistently exceeded that of alpha-chain sequences. TCR and UMI combinations that were unique each appeared, on average, more than ten times in raw reads.

TCR cDNA molecules each had a unique molecular identifier. TCRdb redid the calling of the 5' RACE reads with MiXCR, one entry per CDR3 protein. Among roughly 70,000 distinct CDR3 sequences listed, about 14% were seen once. The sequence was obtained from a male donor with early-stage non-small cell lung cancer. Here the sequenced sample was PBMCs, taken at surgery.

The CDR3, as DNA: TGCAGCGCAGGGGGCGGGAGAGAAGATACGCAGTATTTT. Translating gives CSAGGGREDTQYF. The rearrangement uses TRBV29-1 and TRBJ2-3; tentative D call: TRBD1 (8 bases). The germline V gene has CDR1 SQVTM and CDR2 ANQGSEA. The V end lost 7 bases, the J end lost 5 bases, and 16 bases lay between the germline ends. The CDR3 is 13 amino acids.